The rows below give T cell receptor beta chains drawn from one sample of a study of OX40 agonist ivuxolimab in advanced cancers. Produced via immunoSEQ multiplex PCR; TCRdb's table is partial and in-frame only. The profile shows approximately 50,000 clones, 88% of them singletons. This material consisted of CD4+ or CD8+ T cells sorted from blood, taken in a trial of the OX40 agonist ivuxolimab. The receptor source for this set is an adult with an advanced solid tumor such as melanoma, head and neck, liver or kidney cancer. The CDR3 runs from the conserved cysteine through the conserved F or W. The D gene is left open where the match is weak. Where a row states a size, it is once, few, many or the class of an expanded clone; other rows omit it.

>-|TRBV7-2|TRBJ2-5|-
TGTGCCAGCAGCCTCTCTAGGGATTATAAAGAGACCCAGTACTTC
CASSLSRDYKETQYF
>-|TRBV6-5|TRBJ1-1|-
TGTGCCAGCAGTTACTCAAGACAGACTGAAGCTTTCTTT
CASSYSRQTEAFF
>-|TRBV2|TRBJ1-3|-
TGTGCCAGCAGTGAAACTATTGGAAACACCATATATTTT
CASSETIGNTIYF
>-|TRBV6-6|TRBJ2-7|-
TGTGCCAGCAGCTCAGTCGGACACGCAAACTCCTACGAGCAGTACTTC
CASSSVGHANSYEQYF
>-|TRBV7-9|TRBJ2-1|-
TGTGCCAGCAGCCCCCGGGTAGCGGCCACCTACAATGAGCAGTTCTTC
CASSPRVAATYNEQFF
>-|TRBV7-2|TRBJ2-3|-
TGTGCCAGCAGCTTAAATGGCGGGGGCACAGATACGCAGTATTTT
CASSLNGGGTDTQYF
>TRBD2|TRBV7-8|TRBJ2-7|once
TGTGCCAGCAGCCCCGCGGCACCGGGACTAGCGGGTGGGTACGAGCAGTACTTC
CASSPAAPGLAGGYEQYF
>-|TRBV9|TRBJ2-5|-
TGTGCCAGCAGCAGGGACTTGCAAGAGACCCAGTACTTC
CASSRDLQETQYF
>TRBD2|TRBV10-1|TRBJ2-1|-
TGCGCCAGCAGTGAGCAACGGCAAAGCGGGGGGTACAATGAGCAGTTCTTC
CASSEQRQSGGYNEQFF
>-|TRBV27|TRBJ2-5|-
TGTGCCAGCAGTTTATTGGGGGGGACACAAGAGACCCAGTACTTC
CASSLLGGTQETQYF
>-|TRBV18|TRBJ2-5|-
TGTGCCAGCTCACCACCATCCCAGGCATATGAGACCCAGTACTTC
CASSPPSQAYETQYF
>-|TRBV19|TRBJ1-1|few
TGTGCCAGTAGTATACTCGGAGGGTGGGTGGAAGCTTTCTTT
CASSILGGWVEAFF